This record covers a single T cell receptor beta chain. As handled by the study authors: Scientists estimated how many nucleated cells there were by amplifying reference gene primers. Method: immunoSEQ multiplex PCR; TCRdb's copy keeps in-frame clones and lacks some. That table furnishes V, J and clone size, whereas the DNA furnished D and trimming. Among about 290,000 clones listed, 85% were seen once. The record originates from a study of blood T cell repertoires in COVID-19. Overall study: COVID-19 samples, acute and convalescent, were from the United States, Italy and Spain. The analysed material was cDNA or gDNA that came from T cells, B-cell-depleted T cells, or PBMCs.

This receptor was taken from a woman aged 45 to 65 with active or convalescent COVID-19. Sequenced input: peripheral blood.

In DNA, the CDR3 is TGTGCCAGCGCTAGCGGGTCGGTCAACATTCAGTACTTC. It codes for CASASGSVNIQYF. The V gene is TRBV2, the J gene TRBJ2-4, with 8 bases lining up with TRBD2. The CDR3 has 13 residues. Germline V gene sequence: CDR1 SNHLY, CDR2 FYNNEI. Trimming removed 8 bases from V and 7 bases from J; junction bases left unmatched: 7.